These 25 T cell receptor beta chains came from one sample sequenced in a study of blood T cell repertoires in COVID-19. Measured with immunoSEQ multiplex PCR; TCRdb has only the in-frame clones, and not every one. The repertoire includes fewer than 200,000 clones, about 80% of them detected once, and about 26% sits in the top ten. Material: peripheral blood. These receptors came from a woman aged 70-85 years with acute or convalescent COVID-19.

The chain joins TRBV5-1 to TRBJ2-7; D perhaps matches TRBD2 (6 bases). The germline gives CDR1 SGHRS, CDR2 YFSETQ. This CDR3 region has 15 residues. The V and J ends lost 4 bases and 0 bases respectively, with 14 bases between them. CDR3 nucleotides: TGCGCCAGCAGCGGATGGGACTCAGGCTCCTACGAGCAGTACTTC. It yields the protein CASSGWDSGSYEQYF.

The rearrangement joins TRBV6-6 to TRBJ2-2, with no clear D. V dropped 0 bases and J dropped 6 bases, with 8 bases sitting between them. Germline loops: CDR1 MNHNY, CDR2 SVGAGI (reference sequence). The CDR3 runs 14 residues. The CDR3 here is CASSYSSDSGELFF. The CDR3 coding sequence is TGTGCCAGCAGTTACTCGTCAGATTCCGGGGAGCTGTTTTTT.

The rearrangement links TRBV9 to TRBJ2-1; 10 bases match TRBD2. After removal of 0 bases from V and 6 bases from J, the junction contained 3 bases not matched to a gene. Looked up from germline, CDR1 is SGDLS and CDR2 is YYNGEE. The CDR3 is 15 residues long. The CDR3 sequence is CASSVDSGRTNEQFF. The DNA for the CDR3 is TGTGCCAGCAGCGTAGATAGCGGGAGGACCAATGAGCAGTTCTTC.

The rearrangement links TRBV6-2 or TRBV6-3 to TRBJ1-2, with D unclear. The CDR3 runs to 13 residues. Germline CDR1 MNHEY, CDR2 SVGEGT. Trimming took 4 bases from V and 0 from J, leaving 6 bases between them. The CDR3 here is CASSWPANYGYTF. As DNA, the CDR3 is TGTGCCAGCAGTTGGCCAGCTAACTATGGCTACACCTTC.

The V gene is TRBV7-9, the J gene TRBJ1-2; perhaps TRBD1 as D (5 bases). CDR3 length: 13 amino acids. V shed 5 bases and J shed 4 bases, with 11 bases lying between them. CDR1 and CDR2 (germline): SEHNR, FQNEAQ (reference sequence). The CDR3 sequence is CASSPTDFYGYTF. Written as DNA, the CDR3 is TGTGCCAGCAGCCCGACAGACTTCTATGGCTACACCTTC.

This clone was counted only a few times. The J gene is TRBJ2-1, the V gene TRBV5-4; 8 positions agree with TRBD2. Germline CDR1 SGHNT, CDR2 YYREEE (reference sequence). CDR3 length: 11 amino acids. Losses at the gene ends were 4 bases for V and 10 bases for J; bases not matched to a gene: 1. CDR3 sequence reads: CASSKREEQFF. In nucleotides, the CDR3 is TGTGCCAGCAGCAAGCGGGAGGAGCAGTTCTTC.

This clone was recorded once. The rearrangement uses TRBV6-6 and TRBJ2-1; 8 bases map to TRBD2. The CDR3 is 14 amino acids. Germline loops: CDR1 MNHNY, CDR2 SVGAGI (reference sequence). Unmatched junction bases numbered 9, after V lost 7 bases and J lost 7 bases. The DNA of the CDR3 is TGTGCCAGCACCCGAGGTAGCGGGGTTAATGAGCAGTTCTTC. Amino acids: CASTRGSGVNEQFF.

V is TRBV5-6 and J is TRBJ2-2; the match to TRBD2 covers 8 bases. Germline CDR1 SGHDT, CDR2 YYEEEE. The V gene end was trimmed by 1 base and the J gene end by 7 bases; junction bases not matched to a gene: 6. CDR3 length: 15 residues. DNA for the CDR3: TGTGCCAGCAGCTTGCCGGGAGGGCGATACGGGGAGCTGTTTTTT. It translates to CASSLPGGRYGELFF.

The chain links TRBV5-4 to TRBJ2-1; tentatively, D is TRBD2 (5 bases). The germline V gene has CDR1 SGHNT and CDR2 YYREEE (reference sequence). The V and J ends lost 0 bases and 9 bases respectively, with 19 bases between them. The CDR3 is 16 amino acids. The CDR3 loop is CASSLGRLIIRGEQFF. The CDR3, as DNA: TGTGCCAGCAGCTTGGGACGACTAATCATTCGGGGTGAGCAGTTCTTC.

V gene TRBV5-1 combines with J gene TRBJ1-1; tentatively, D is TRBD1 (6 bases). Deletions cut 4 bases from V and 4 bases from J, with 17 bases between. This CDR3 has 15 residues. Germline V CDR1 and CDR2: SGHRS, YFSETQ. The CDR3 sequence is CASSPKTGGSTEAFF. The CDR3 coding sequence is TGCGCCAGCAGCCCGAAGACAGGTGGTTCCACTGAAGCTTTCTTT. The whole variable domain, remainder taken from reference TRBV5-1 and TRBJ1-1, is KAGVTQTPRYLIKTRGQQVTLSCSPISGHRSVSWYQQTPGQGLQFLFEYFSETQRNKGNFPGRFSGRQFSNSRSEMNVSTLELGDSALYLCASSPKTGGSTEAFFGQGTRLTVV.

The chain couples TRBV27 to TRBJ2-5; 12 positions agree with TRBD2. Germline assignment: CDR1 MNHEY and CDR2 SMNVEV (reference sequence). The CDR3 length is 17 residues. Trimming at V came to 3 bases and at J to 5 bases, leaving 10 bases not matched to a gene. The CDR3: CASSLGVRGLAGETQYF. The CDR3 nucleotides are TGTGCCAGCAGTTTGGGGGTCCGCGGACTAGCGGGGGAGACCCAGTACTTC.

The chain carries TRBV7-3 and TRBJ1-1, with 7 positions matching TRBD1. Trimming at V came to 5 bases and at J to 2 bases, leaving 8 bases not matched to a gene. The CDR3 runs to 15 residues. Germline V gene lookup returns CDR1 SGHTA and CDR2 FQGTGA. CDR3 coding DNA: TGTGCCAGCAGCGTGACCGGGACAGCAAACACTGAAGCTTTCTTT. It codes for CASSVTGTANTEAFF. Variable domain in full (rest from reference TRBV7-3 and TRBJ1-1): GAGVSQTPSNKVTEKGKYVELRCDPISGHTALYWYRQSLGQGPEFLIYFQGTGAADDSGLPNDRFFAVRPEGSVSTLKIQRTERGDSAVYLCASSVTGTANTEAFFGQGTRLTVV.

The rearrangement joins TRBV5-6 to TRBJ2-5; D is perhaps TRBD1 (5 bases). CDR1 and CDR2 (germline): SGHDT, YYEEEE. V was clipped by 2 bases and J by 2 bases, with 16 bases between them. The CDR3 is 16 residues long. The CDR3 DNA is TGTGCCAGCAGCTTATCCGTCGTGAGACAGCAAGAGACCCAGTACTTC. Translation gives CASSLSVVRQQETQYF.

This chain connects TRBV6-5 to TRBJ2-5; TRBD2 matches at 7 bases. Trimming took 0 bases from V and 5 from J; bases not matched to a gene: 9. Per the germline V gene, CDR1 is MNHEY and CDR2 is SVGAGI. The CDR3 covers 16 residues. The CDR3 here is CASSYSLTSKGETQYF. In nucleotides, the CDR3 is TGTGCCAGCAGTTACTCCCTGACTAGCAAAGGGGAGACCCAGTACTTC.

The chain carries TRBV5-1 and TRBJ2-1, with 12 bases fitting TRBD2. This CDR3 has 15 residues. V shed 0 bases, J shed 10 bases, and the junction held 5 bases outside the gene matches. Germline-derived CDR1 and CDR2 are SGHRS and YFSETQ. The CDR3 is CASSLERTSGEEQFF. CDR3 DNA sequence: TGCGCCAGCAGCTTGGAGAGGACTAGCGGGGAAGAGCAGTTCTTC.

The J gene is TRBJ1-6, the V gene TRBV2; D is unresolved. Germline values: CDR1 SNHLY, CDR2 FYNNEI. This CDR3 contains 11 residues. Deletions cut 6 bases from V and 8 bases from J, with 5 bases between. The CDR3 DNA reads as TGTGCCAGCAGGAGGTATTCACCCCTCCACTTT. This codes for CASRRYSPLHF.

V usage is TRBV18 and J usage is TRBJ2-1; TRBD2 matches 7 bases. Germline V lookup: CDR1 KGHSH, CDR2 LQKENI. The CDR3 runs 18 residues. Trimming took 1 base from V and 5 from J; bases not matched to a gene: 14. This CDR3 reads CASSPQGPSGAAHNEQFF. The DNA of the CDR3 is TGTGCCAGCTCACCACAAGGTCCTAGCGGAGCTGCCCACAATGAGCAGTTCTTC.

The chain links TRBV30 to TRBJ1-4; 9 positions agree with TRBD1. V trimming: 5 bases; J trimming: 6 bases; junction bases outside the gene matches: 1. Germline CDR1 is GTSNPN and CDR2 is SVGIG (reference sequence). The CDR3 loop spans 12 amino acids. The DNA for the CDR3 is TGTGCCTGGGGACAGGGGTATGAAAAACTGTTTTTT. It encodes CAWGQGYEKLFF.

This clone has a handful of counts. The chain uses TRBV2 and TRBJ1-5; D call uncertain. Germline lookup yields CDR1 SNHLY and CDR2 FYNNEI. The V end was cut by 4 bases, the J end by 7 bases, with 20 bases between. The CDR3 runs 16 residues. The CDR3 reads CASSVSEGGGGQPQHF. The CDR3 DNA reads TGTGCCAGCAGTGTCTCCGAGGGAGGAGGAGGACAGCCCCAGCATTTT.

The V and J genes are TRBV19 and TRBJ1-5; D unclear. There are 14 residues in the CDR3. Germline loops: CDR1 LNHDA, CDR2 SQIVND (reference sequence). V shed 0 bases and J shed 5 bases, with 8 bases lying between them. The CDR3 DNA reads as TGTGCCAGTAGTATAGATATCGTCGATCAGCCCCAGCATTTT. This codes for CASSIDIVDQPQHF.

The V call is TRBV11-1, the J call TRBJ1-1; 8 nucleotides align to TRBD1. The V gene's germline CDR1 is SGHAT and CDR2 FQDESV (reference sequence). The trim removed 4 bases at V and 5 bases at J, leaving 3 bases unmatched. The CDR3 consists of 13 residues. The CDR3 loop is CASSSGGLTEAFF. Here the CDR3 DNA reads TGTGCCAGCAGCTCAGGGGGCCTGACTGAAGCTTTCTTT.

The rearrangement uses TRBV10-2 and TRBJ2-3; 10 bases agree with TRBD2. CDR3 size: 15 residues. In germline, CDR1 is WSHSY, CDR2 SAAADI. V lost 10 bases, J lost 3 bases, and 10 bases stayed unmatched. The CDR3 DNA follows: TGCGCCATCAGGGGGGCTAGCGGGAGAACAGATACGCAGTATTTT. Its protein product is CAIRGASGRTDTQYF.

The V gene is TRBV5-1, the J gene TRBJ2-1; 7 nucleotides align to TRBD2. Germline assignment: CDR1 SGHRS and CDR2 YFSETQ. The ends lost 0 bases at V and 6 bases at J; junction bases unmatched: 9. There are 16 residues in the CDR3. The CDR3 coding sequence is TGCGCCAGCAGCTTGGCCGAGGCTAGCGGCCTCAATGAGCAGTTCTTC. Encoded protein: CASSLAEASGLNEQFF.

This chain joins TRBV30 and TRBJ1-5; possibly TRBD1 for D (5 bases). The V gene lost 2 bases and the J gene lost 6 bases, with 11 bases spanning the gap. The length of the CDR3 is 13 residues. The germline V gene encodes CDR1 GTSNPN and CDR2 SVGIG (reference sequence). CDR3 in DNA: TGTGCCTGGAGTACAGGTGCCGGTCAGCCCCAGCATTTT. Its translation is CAWSTGAGQPQHF.

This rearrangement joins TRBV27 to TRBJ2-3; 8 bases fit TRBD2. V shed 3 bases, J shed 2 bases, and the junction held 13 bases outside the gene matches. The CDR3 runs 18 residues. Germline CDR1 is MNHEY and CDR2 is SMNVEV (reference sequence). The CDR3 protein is CASSLGWGTSGPTDTQYF. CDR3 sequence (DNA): TGTGCCAGCAGTTTGGGTTGGGGAACTAGCGGACCCACAGATACGCAGTATTTT.